The T cell receptor (beta chain) under discussion was sequenced for a study of cytomegalovirus exposure and HLA in healthy donors. The PCR used 60 Vbeta and 13 Jbeta primers. Some clones are missing from TCRdb's copy, which holds only in-frame ones; the method was immunoSEQ multiplex PCR. There are 200,000 to 250,000 clones in the sample, with more than 0.75% held by the top ten. The sequenced material came from PBMCs. This sequence was found in a woman aged 25 to 39 in good health and CMV-seropositive.

The CDR3 is CASSPAGGIYEQYF. The CDR3 DNA reads as TGCGCCAGCAGCCCTGCAGGGGGCATATACGAGCAGTACTTC. The chain joins TRBV5-1 to TRBJ2-7; TRBD1 aligns across 8 bases. The CDR3 loop spans 14 amino acids. V gave up 4 bases and J gave up 4 bases; unmatched junction bases: 7. Germline CDR1 SGHRS, CDR2 YFSETQ.